Here is one T cell receptor (beta chain) with its context. What it binds is unknown. Germline V gene lookup returns CDR1 LNHDA and CDR2 SQIVND (reference sequence). This CDR3 has 15 residues. The V segment lost 7 bases and the J segment 5 bases; nucleotides outside the gene matches: 13. The data are from a study of OX40 agonist ivuxolimab in advanced cancers. Looking at the study overall: The diagnoses of dose-escalation patients were hepatocellular carcinoma, melanoma, renal cell or head and neck cancer. Patients were approximately 80% male with ages about 23 to 80, mean 60. Partial responses occurred in three patients (one hepatocellular carcinoma, two cutaneous melanoma). Study-wide results and limits: CD8+ T cells averaged more expanded clones than CD4+.

The repertoire was sequenced with immunoSEQ multiplex PCR; TCRdb's copy has only in-frame clones and lacks some. The table has around 39,000 clones, roughly four fifths seen once; the top ten hold under 2%. This chain joins TRBV19 and TRBJ2-7, with 8 bases that match TRBD2. Here the sequenced sample was CD4+ or CD8+ T cells sorted from blood, taken in a trial of the OX40 agonist ivuxolimab. The sequence was collected from an adult with an advanced solid tumor such as melanoma, head and neck, liver or kidney cancer. The CDR3 loop is CASTNPGLGSNEQYF. CDR3 nucleotides: TGTGCCAGTACAAACCCGGGACTAGGATCCAACGAGCAGTACTTC.